Presented here are 29 T cell receptor beta chains from one specimen sequenced in a study of blood T cell repertoires in COVID-19. Sequencing used immunoSEQ multiplex PCR; TCRdb keeps in-frame clones, though not all of them. The table lists approximately 360,000 clones, around 87% of them singletons, with approximately 1.8% in the top ten. The sample was PBMCs or T cells enriched from blood (not recorded which). The source of these receptors is a man between 35 and 55 years old in a cohort exposed to, infected with or recovered from COVID-19 (not recorded which).

This clone was picked up one time. The chain couples TRBV25-1 to TRBJ2-3; 8 nucleotides agree with TRBD1. This CDR3 has 16 amino acids. Per germline, CDR1 MGHDK and CDR2 SYGVNS. Germline trimming cut 2 bases from V and 0 bases from J; bases unmatched to any gene: 4. This CDR3 reads CASSELGQGSTDTQYF. Written as DNA, the CDR3 is TGTGCCAGCAGTGAACTCGGACAGGGTAGCACAGATACGCAGTATTTT.

The J gene is TRBJ1-5, the V gene TRBV28; 8 positions match TRBD1. This CDR3 is built from 15 residues. The J segment lost 3 bases and the V segment lost 7 bases, leaving 8 bases of the junction unmatched. Germline V lookup: CDR1 MDHEN, CDR2 SYDVKM. The chain's CDR3 is CASKPGQVINQPQHF. Here the CDR3 DNA reads TGTGCCAGCAAACCGGGACAGGTCATCAATCAGCCCCAGCATTTT. The whole variable domain, filled in from reference TRBV28 and TRBJ1-5, reads DVKVTQSSRYLVKRTGEKVFLECVQDMDHENMFWYRQDPGLGLRLIYFSYDVKMKEKGDIPEGYSVSREKKERFSLILESASTNQTSMYLCASKPGQVINQPQHFGDGTRLSIL.

This clone was found once. The chain couples TRBV19 to TRBJ2-1; 7 positions agree with TRBD2. The CDR3 has 15 residues. Germline V gene lookup returns CDR1 LNHDA and CDR2 SQIVND (reference sequence). Germline trimming cut 6 bases from V and 0 bases from J; bases unmatched to any gene: 5. This CDR3 reads CASRKAGSSYNEQFF. DNA of the CDR3: TGTGCCAGTAGAAAAGCGGGAAGCTCCTACAATGAGCAGTTCTTC.

The CDR3 sequence: CASRTGVANEQYF. CDR3 in DNA: TGTGCCAGCAGGACAGGGGTCGCAAACGAGCAGTACTTC. The gene calls are TRBV6-5 and TRBJ2-7; 8 bases map to TRBD1. Per the germline V gene, CDR1 is MNHEY and CDR2 is SVGAGI. CDR3 length equals 13 residues. V lost 6 bases to trimming and J lost 5 bases; unmatched junction nucleotides: 6.

In its sample, this clone was seen once. The chain links TRBV5-8 to TRBJ2-1; 11 bases are a match to TRBD1. Looked up from germline, CDR1 is SGHTS and CDR2 is YDEGEE. The V gene end was trimmed by 2 bases and the J gene end by 9 bases; junction bases not matched to a gene: 7. CDR3 length: 15 amino acids. The CDR3 sequence is CASSFGQGALVEQFF. DNA for the CDR3: TGTGCCAGCAGCTTCGGACAGGGGGCTTTAGTTGAGCAGTTCTTC.

CDR3 amino acids: CASSPGDRGHNQPQHF. CDR3 DNA: TGCGCCAGCAGCCCGGGGGACAGGGGGCATAATCAGCCCCAGCATTTT. The chain recombines TRBV5-1 with TRBJ1-5, with TRBD1 identical over 12 bases. Germline CDR1 and CDR2: SGHRS and YFSETQ. The V gene end was trimmed by 4 bases and the J gene end by 4 bases; junction bases not matched to a gene: 6. This CDR3 has 16 amino acids. The full variable domain, completed using reference TRBV5-1 and TRBJ1-5, is KAGVTQTPRYLIKTRGQQVTLSCSPISGHRSVSWYQQTPGQGLQFLFEYFSETQRNKGNFPGRFSGRQFSNSRSEMNVSTLELGDSALYLCASSPGDRGHNQPQHFGDGTRLSIL.

This clone was recorded once. The chain links TRBV6-4 to TRBJ2-1; a weak D match, TRBD1 (5 bases). Per the germline V gene, CDR1 is MRHNA and CDR2 is SNTAGT. The CDR3 has 13 amino acids. Deletions cut 5 bases from V and 8 bases from J, with 13 bases between. CDR3 in amino acids: CASSKQQAHEQFF. For the CDR3, the DNA is TGTGCCAGCAGTAAACAACAGGCCCATGAGCAGTTCTTC.

As regards this clone: A junction boundary mismatches the germline segment, possibly from a read error. The chain is built from TRBV5-1 and TRBJ1-1, with D possibly matching TRBD1 (6 bases). Germline V CDR1 and CDR2: SGHRS, YFSETQ. CDR3 length: 15 amino acids. The CDR3 bases are TGCGCCAGCAGCGAGGGACCGGCGGAGCCGCCAAGGGGGAGCTTT. This sequence encodes CASSEGPAEPPRGSF.

The V and J genes are TRBV5-4 and TRBJ2-5, with D perhaps TRBD2 (7 bases). Germline-derived CDR1 and CDR2 are SGHNT and YYREEE (reference sequence). The V end was cut by 5 bases, the J end by 1 base, with 15 bases between. This CDR3 is built from 15 residues. CDR3 coding DNA: TGTGCCAGCAGTAGGGGGGGAGGGAGCCAAGAGACCCAGTACTTC. The encoded protein is CASSRGGGSQETQYF. The whole variable domain, filled in from reference TRBV5-4 and TRBJ2-5, reads ETGVTQSPTHLIKTRGQQVTLRCSSQSGHNTVSWYQQALGQGPQFIFQYYREEENGRGNFPPRFSGLQFPNYSSELNVNALELDDSALYLCASSRGGGSQETQYFGPGTRLLVL.

V gene TRBV3-1 (or the pseudogene TRBV3-2) combines with J gene TRBJ2-2, with 7 bases lining up with TRBD2. The length of the CDR3 is 15 residues. Germline CDR1 reads LGHDT; CDR2 reads YNNKEL (reference sequence). V trimming: 4 bases; J trimming: 4 bases; junction bases outside the gene matches: 6. DNA for the CDR3: TGTGCCAGCAGCCGCGGGGCTAGCGGCACCGGGGAGCTGTTTTTT. Its protein is CASSRGASGTGELFF.

This rearrangement joins TRBV5-1 to TRBJ2-3; D might be TRBD1 (5 bases). This CDR3 spans 16 amino acids. From germline, CDR1 is SGHRS and CDR2 YFSETQ. The V gene lost 4 bases and the J gene lost 3 bases, with 18 bases spanning the gap. CDR3 DNA: TGCGCCAGCAGCCTCCTCCCCGCGACAGCTACAGATACGCAGTATTTT. Its protein is CASSLLPATATDTQYF.

The rearrangement uses TRBV19 and TRBJ1-5; TRBD1 matches 7 bases. Trimming at V came to 5 bases and at J to 6 bases, leaving 10 bases not matched to a gene. This CDR3 region has 15 residues. Germline CDR1 is LNHDA and CDR2 is SQIVND (reference sequence). Here the CDR3 reads CASSLTRQGGQPQHF. CDR3 DNA sequence: TGTGCCAGTAGTCTTACCCGACAGGGCGGTCAGCCCCAGCATTTT.

On this clone itself: One end of the junction fails to match germline, which may point to a read error. The chain has TRBV10-3 and TRBJ2-1; the match to TRBD1 covers 7 bases. Per the germline V gene, CDR1 is ENHRY and CDR2 is SYGVKD. There are 12 residues in the CDR3. The CDR3 here is CAISTQGTERFF. The CDR3 nucleotides are TGTGCCATCAGCACCCAAGGGACAGAGCGGTTCTTC.

The chain employs TRBV2 and TRBJ1-2; tentatively, D is TRBD1 (5 bases). The CDR3 contains 15 residues. V lost 2 bases and J lost 2, with 12 bases in between. The germline V gene has CDR1 SNHLY and CDR2 FYNNEI. CDR3 in amino acids: CASSETSRVNYGYTF. As DNA, the CDR3 is TGTGCCAGCAGTGAAACCAGCAGGGTAAACTATGGCTACACCTTC.

The gene calls are TRBV6-6 and TRBJ1-1; a possible D gene is TRBD1 (5 bases). The ends were cut back, 5 bases at V and 3 bases at J, with 10 bases in the middle. The CDR3 is 13 residues long. The V gene's germline CDR1 is MNHNY and CDR2 SVGAGI (reference sequence). This chain's CDR3 is CASSAGRDTEAFF. DNA of the CDR3: TGTGCCAGCAGTGCAGGGAGGGACACTGAAGCTTTCTTT.

This clone has a single count. The chain couples TRBV29-1 to TRBJ1-4; 11 bases map to TRBD1. After removal of 6 bases from V and 10 bases from J, the junction contained 4 bases not matched to a gene. Germline V gives CDR1 SQVTM, CDR2 ANQGSEA. The CDR3 is 12 residues long. The CDR3 loop reads CSVGQGAAKLFF. CDR3 DNA sequence: TGCAGCGTCGGACAGGGGGCGGCAAAACTGTTTTTT. Using reference TRBV29-1 and TRBJ1-4 for the parts outside the CDR3, the full variable domain is SAVISQKPSRDICQRGTSLTIQCQVDSQVTMMFWYRQQPGQSLTLIATANQGSEATYESGFVIDKFPISRPNLTFSTLTVSNMSPEDSSIYLCSVGQGAAKLFFGSGTQLSVL.

Worth noting for this clone: Other DNA sequences from this sample encode an identical CDR3 as well. CDR3 DNA: TGTGCCAGCAGCTTGAGCGATTCGGGAAACACCATATATTTT. Amino acids: CASSLSDSGNTIYF. The genes are TRBV7-8 and TRBJ1-3; D gene unclear. There are 14 residues in the CDR3. Looked up from germline, CDR1 is SGHVS and CDR2 is FQNEAQ. The ends were cut back, 3 bases at V and 4 bases at J, with 10 bases in the middle.

With regard to this clone: Other DNA sequences in the same sample also yield this CDR3. This chain connects TRBV5-1 to TRBJ2-3; the D is unclear. This CDR3 has 12 residues. Trimming shortened V by 4 bases and J by 0 bases, and 3 bases separated the two germline ends. CDR1 SGHRS and CDR2 YFSETQ come from the germline V gene. The CDR3, as DNA: TGCGCCAGCAGCCCTAGCACAGATACGCAGTATTTT. Encoded protein: CASSPSTDTQYF.

This chain joins TRBV5-5 and TRBJ1-4; a weak D match, TRBD1 (5 bases). The CDR3 spans 13 residues. V was pared by 1 base and J by 8 bases, with 9 bases between. CDR1 is SGHKS, CDR2 YYEKEE, per germline (reference sequence). Written as DNA, the CDR3 is TGTGCCAGCAGCTTGACGGGGGTGGAAAAACTGTTTTTT. Translated, it gives CASSLTGVEKLFF.

The V gene is TRBV19, the J gene TRBJ2-1; a possible D gene is TRBD2 (6 bases). Deletions cut 3 bases from V and 2 bases from J, with 11 bases between. The germline CDR1 and CDR2 sequences are LNHDA and SQIVND (reference sequence). The CDR3 has 15 residues. DNA for the CDR3: TGTGCCAGTAGTATTCAGGGAGGACCCTACAATGAGCAGTTCTTC. Translating gives CASSIQGGPYNEQFF.

The genes are TRBV5-1 and TRBJ1-2; D is ambiguous. Germline values: CDR1 SGHRS, CDR2 YFSETQ. V was trimmed by 7 bases and J by 2 bases, leaving 12 bases between them. This CDR3 spans 13 amino acids. CDR3 region: CASAPGGNYGYTF. The CDR3 DNA is TGCGCCAGCGCCCCGGGAGGGAACTATGGCTACACCTTC.

The chain employs TRBV7-9 and TRBJ2-2, with 9 bases fitting TRBD2. CDR1 is SEHNR and CDR2 is FQNEAQ in the germline V gene (reference sequence). The CDR3 contains 14 residues. The J segment lost 0 bases and the V segment lost 10 bases, leaving 3 bases of the junction unmatched. The CDR3 is CATRLAANTGELFF. DNA for the CDR3: TGTGCCACTCGACTAGCGGCGAACACCGGGGAGCTGTTTTTT.

The chain couples TRBV6-5 to TRBJ1-2; D uncertain. This CDR3 comprises 13 residues. Germline V gene sequence: CDR1 MNHEY, CDR2 SVGAGI. With 6 bases removed from V and 7 bases from J, the gap between germline ends came to 15 bases. CDR3 DNA: TGTGCCAGCAGCCCGCGAGAGTGGGCTGGCTACACCTTC. Its translation: CASSPREWAGYTF.

The genes are TRBV24-1 and TRBJ1-1; 8 bases match TRBD1. The trim removed 7 bases at V and 1 base at J, leaving 10 bases unmatched. The germline V gene has CDR1 KGHDR and CDR2 SFDVKD. The CDR3 loop spans 16 amino acids. This CDR3 reads CATSPGTGTGNTEAFF. As DNA, the CDR3 is TGTGCCACCAGCCCGGGAACCGGGACAGGGAACACTGAAGCTTTCTTT.

The rearrangement joins TRBV27 to TRBJ1-3; possible D gene TRBD1, 5 bases. The V gene's germline CDR1 is MNHEY and CDR2 SMNVEV (reference sequence). The germline V and J ends were trimmed by 6 bases and 4 bases, with 13 bases remaining between them. This CDR3 spans 14 amino acids. The CDR3, as DNA: TGTGCCAGCAGAACCGGGGGTTACGGAAACACCATATATTTT. Translated: CASRTGGYGNTIYF.

This clone was detected only a few times. The chain recombines TRBV19 with TRBJ1-2, with TRBD1 matching over 8 bases. V gave up 7 bases and J gave up 4 bases; unmatched junction bases: 8. This CDR3 region has 14 residues. Germline-derived CDR1 and CDR2 are LNHDA and SQIVND (reference sequence). The CDR3 sequence is CASTSQGAGYGYTF. The CDR3, as DNA: TGTGCCAGTACTTCCCAGGGGGCTGGCTATGGCTACACCTTC.

J is TRBJ2-2 and V is TRBV19; 9 bases are shared with TRBD1. The CDR3 spans 16 residues. Germline lookup yields CDR1 LNHDA and CDR2 SQIVND (reference sequence). The V and J ends lost 7 bases and 0 bases, in that order; junction bases with no gene match: 6. CDR3 sequence: CASTHRQGANTGELFF. The CDR3 nucleotides are TGTGCCAGTACTCACCGACAGGGGGCGAACACCGGGGAGCTGTTTTTT.

About this clone: A much larger clone differs by one base, so this may be a read error. At the DNA level, this CDR3 is encoded by other sequences in the same sample as well. V usage is TRBV6-5 and J usage is TRBJ1-1; 7 nucleotides line up with TRBD1. V shed 5 bases and J 1 base; nucleotides not matched to a gene: 1. Germline CDR1 MNHEY, CDR2 SVGAGI. The CDR3 runs to 13 residues. The CDR3 protein is CASSRQGNTEAFF. In DNA form, the CDR3 reads TGTGCCAGCAGTCGACAGGGGAACACTGAAGCTTTCTTT.

The chain employs TRBV6-6 and TRBJ2-1, with 12 bases that match TRBD2. Per the germline V gene, CDR1 is MNHNY and CDR2 is SVGAGI (reference sequence). The CDR3 is 15 residues long. With V trimmed by 5 bases and J by 7 bases, 6 bases remained unmatched. CDR3 bases: TGTGCCAGCAGTCACAGACTAGCGGGAGTAAATGAGCAGTTCTTC. Its translation is CASSHRLAGVNEQFF.